Listed below are T cell receptor beta chains from one sample, sequenced in a study of T-cell memory formation after mild COVID-19. A single record per CDR3 protein comes from TCRdb applying MiXCR to the 5' RACE reads. In the table there are about 170,000 distinct CDR3 sequences, roughly 13% of which are singletons. The sequenced material came from PBMCs or a T cell subset sorted from them (not recorded which). The receptors come from a man aged 18 to 30 who had mild COVID-19 (a few samples of this study predate the infection). Cell type and time point are not known. CDR3s include the opening cysteine and the closing phenylalanine or tryptophan. A D gene is named only where the DNA matches it firmly. Size is omitted from some rows. Given values are once, few, many or a class for expanded clones.

v_call	clone_size	d_call	j_call	cdr3_aa	cdr3_nt
TRBV7-6	few	-	TRBJ2-5	CASSMGVVETQYF	TGTGCCAGCAGCATGGGGGTTGTGGAGACCCAGTACTTC
TRBV7-2	-	TRBD1	TRBJ1-2	CASSLVQGEYGYTF	TGTGCCAGCAGCTTGGTTCAGGGGGAATATGGCTACACCTTC
TRBV18	-	-	TRBJ2-3	CASSLQPPPTDTQYF	TGTGCCAGCTCACTACAGCCTCCTCCGACAGATACGCAGTATTTT
TRBV20-1	many	TRBD2	TRBJ2-3	CSAGRGGQYTQYF	TGCAGCGCTGGGCGGGGGGGTCAATATACGCAGTATTTT
TRBV5-5	many	TRBD1	TRBJ2-1	CASRIPGQGWNEQFF	TGTGCCAGCAGAATACCGGGACAGGGGTGGAATGAGCAGTTCTTC
TRBV7-3	-	TRBD2	TRBJ2-1	CASSLTRLAGNNEQFF	TGTGCCAGCAGCTTAACAAGACTAGCGGGGAACAATGAGCAGTTCTTC
TRBV29-1	-	-	TRBJ1-1	CSGGGDTEAFF	TGCAGCGGTGGAGGGGACACTGAAGCTTTCTTT
TRBV7-8	many	TRBD1	TRBJ1-5	CASSPFGQGAIQPQHF	TGTGCCAGCAGCCCCTTTGGACAGGGGGCGATTCAGCCCCAGCATTTT
TRBV3-1	few	-	TRBJ2-5	CASSQDASVGYF	TGTGCCAGCAGCCAAGATGCATCCGTCGGGTACTTC
TRBV28	-	TRBD2	TRBJ2-3	CASSNIAGGTSTDTQYF	TGTGCCAGCAGCAATATAGCGGGGGGTACTAGCACAGATACGCAGTATTTT
TRBV11-2	-	TRBD2	TRBJ2-3	CASSRLASTDTQYF	TGTGCCAGCAGCCGACTAGCTAGCACAGATACGCAGTATTTT
TRBV5-1	-	TRBD2	TRBJ2-1	CASSLAGGISDEQFF	TGCGCCAGCAGCTTGGCGGGGGGGATCAGCGATGAGCAGTTCTTC
TRBV7-8	-	-	TRBJ2-4	CASSSGRGNIQYF	TGTGCCAGCAGTTCGGGACGGGGAAACATTCAGTACTTC
TRBV4-3	many	TRBD1	TRBJ2-5	CASSQDMGTGSETQYF	TGCGCCAGCAGCCAAGATATGGGGACAGGGAGTGAGACCCAGTACTTC
TRBV15	-	-	TRBJ2-3	CATSRVSGTQYF	TGTGCCACCAGCAGAGTTTCGGGTACGCAGTATTTT
TRBV29-1	-	TRBD1	TRBJ2-4	CSVVGAGTGTTQYF	TGCAGCGTTGTGGGGGCCGGGACAGGGACTACTCAGTACTTC
TRBV12-3/TRBV12-4	-	-	TRBJ2-3	CASSLSLFTQYF	TGTGCCAGCAGTTTGTCCCTGTTTACGCAGTATTTT
TRBV5-1	few	-	TRBJ2-1	CASSLEGWPNNEQFF	TGCGCCAGCAGCTTGGAGGGGTGGCCCAACAATGAGCAGTTCTTC
TRBV7-2	few	TRBD1	TRBJ2-3	CASSSTGTGLTQYF	TGTGCCAGCAGCTCTACCGGGACAGGGTTGACGCAGTATTTT
TRBV7-3	few	-	TRBJ2-3	CASSLYASKTDTQYF	TGTGCCAGCAGCTTATACGCTTCAAAGACAGATACGCAGTATTTT
TRBV11-2	-	-	TRBJ1-1	CASSHYTGKDTEAFF	TGTGCCAGCAGCCATTATACAGGGAAGGACACTGAAGCTTTCTTT
TRBV3-1	-	-	TRBJ2-7	CASSRTVSEQYF	TGTGCCAGCAGCAGGACAGTATCCGAGCAGTACTTC
TRBV6-5	-	-	TRBJ1-2	CASSPTGANYGYTF	TGTGCCAGCAGTCCGACCGGGGCCAACTATGGCTACACCTTC
TRBV6-6	-	TRBD2	TRBJ2-1	CASSYGGVHYNEQFF	TGTGCCAGCAGTTACGGGGGGGTTCACTACAATGAGCAGTTCTTC
TRBV5-1	-	-	TRBJ1-1	CASSLAPVNTEAFF	TGCGCCAGCAGCTTGGCCCCGGTGAACACTGAAGCTTTCTTT
TRBV5-6	few	TRBD2	TRBJ2-3	CASSLVSGAGGTQYF	TGTGCCAGCAGCTTGGTATCGGGTGCGGGGGGGACGCAGTATTTT
TRBV27	few	TRBD1	TRBJ2-6	CASSSGQGASGANVLTF	TGTGCCAGCAGTTCCGGACAGGGGGCCTCTGGGGCCAACGTCCTGACTTTC
TRBV11-3	-	-	TRBJ2-3	CASSTTWTDTQYF	TGTGCCAGCAGCACGACTTGGACGGATACGCAGTATTTT
TRBV4-3	few	TRBD2	TRBJ2-5	CASSHSPGTNKETQYF	TGCGCCAGCAGCCATAGCCCCGGGACTAACAAAGAGACCCAGTACTTC
TRBV27	few	-	TRBJ2-2	CASSTSQNTGELFF	TGTGCCAGCAGTACGTCACAAAACACCGGGGAGCTGTTTTTT
TRBV13	few	TRBD1	TRBJ2-5	CASSPRQGLLQTQYF	TGTGCCAGCAGCCCCCGACAGGGGCTCCTGCAGACCCAGTACTTC
TRBV5-6	few	-	TRBJ1-1	CASSLVPGTLNTEAFF	TGTGCCAGCAGCTTGGTCCCCGGGACATTGAACACTGAAGCTTTCTTT
TRBV4-3	few	-	TRBJ1-6	CASSQDWARGLYNSPLHF	TGCGCCAGCAGCCAAGATTGGGCCAGGGGACTCTATAATTCACCCCTCCACTTT
TRBV28	few	-	TRBJ1-3	CAGSWSLSGNTIYF	TGTGCCGGGTCGTGGTCCCTCTCTGGAAACACCATATATTTT
TRBV4-3	-	-	TRBJ2-2	CASSQDVNTYTGELFF	TGCGCCAGCAGCCAAGATGTGAACACATACACCGGGGAGCTGTTTTTT
TRBV5-1	-	-	TRBJ1-1	CASSPTPSEESAFF	TGCGCCAGCAGCCCTACCCCGTCGGAGGAGTCGGCTTTCTTT
TRBV6-2/TRBV6-3	-	-	TRBJ2-3	CASTRDSADTQYF	TGTGCCAGCACCCGGGACTCGGCAGATACGCAGTATTTT